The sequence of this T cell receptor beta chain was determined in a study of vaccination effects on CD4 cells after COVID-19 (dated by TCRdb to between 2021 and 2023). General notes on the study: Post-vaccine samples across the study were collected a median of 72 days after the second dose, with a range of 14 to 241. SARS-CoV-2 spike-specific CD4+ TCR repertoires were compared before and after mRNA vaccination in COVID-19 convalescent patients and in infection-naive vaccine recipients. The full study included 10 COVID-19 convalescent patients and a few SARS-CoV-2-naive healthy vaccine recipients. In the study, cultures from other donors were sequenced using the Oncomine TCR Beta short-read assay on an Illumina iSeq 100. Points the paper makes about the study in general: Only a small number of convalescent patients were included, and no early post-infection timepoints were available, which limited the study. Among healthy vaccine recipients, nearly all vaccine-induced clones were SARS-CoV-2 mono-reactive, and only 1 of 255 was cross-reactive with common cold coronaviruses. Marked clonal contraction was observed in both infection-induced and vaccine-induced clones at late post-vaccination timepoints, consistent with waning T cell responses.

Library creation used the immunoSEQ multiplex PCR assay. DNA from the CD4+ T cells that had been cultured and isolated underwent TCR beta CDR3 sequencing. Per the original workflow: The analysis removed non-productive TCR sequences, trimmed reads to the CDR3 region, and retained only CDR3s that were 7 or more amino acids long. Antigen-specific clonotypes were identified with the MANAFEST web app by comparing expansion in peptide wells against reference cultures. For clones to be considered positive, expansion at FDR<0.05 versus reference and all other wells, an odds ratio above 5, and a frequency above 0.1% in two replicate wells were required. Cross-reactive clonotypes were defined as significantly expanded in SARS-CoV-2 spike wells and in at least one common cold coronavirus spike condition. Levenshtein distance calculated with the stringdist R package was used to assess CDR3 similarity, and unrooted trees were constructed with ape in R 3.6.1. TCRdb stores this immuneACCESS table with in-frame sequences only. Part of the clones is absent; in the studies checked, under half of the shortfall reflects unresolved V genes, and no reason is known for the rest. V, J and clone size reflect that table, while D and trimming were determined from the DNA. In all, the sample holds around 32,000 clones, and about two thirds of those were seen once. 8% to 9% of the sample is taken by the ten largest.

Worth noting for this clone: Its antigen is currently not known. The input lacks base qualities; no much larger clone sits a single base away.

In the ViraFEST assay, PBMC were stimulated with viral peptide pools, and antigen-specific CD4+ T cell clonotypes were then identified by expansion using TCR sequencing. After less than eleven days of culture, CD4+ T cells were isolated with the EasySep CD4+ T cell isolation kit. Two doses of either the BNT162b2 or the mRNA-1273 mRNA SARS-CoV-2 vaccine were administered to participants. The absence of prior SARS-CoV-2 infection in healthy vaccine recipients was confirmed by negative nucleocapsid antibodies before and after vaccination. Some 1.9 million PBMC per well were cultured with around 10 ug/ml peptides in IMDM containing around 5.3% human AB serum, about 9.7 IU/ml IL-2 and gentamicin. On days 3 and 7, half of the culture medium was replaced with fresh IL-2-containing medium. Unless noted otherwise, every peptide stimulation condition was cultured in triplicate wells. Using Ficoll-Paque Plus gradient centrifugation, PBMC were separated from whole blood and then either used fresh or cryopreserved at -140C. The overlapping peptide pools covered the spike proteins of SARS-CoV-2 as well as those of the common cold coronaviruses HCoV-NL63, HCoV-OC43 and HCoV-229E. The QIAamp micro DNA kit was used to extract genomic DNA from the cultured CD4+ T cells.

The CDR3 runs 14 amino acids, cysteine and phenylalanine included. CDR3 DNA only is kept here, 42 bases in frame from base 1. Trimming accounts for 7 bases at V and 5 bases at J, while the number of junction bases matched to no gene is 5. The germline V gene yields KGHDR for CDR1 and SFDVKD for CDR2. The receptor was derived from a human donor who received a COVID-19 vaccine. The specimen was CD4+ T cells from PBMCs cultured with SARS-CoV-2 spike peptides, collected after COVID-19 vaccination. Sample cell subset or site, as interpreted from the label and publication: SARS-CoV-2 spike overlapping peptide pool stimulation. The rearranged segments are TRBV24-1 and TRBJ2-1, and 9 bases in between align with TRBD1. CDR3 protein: CATRGQGNDNEQFF. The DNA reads TGTGCCACCAGAGGACAGGGGAACGACAATGAGCAGTTCTTC.